The 5 T cell receptor beta chains listed next were all sequenced from one sample in a study of CD8 T cells in ankylosing spondylitis. In TCRdb, the 5' RACE reads were re-called with MiXCR into one record per CDR3 protein. The sample lists over 200,000 distinct CDR3 sequences, about 11% occurring once. Sequencing input: blood, either unsorted or a sorted T cell fraction (not recorded which). These receptors were obtained from a male donor with ankylosing spondylitis or in good health (not recorded which).

The chain employs TRBV15 and TRBJ1-5; D unclear. Germline V gene sequence: CDR1 LNHNV, CDR2 YYDKDF (reference sequence). The CDR3 totals 13 residues. Trimming removed 0 bases from V and 3 bases from J, with 3 bases in between. CDR3 in DNA: TGTGCCACCAGCAGAGATTACAATCAGCCCCAGCATTTT. Encoded protein: CATSRDYNQPQHF.

This clonotype was detected a few times. V is TRBV20-1 and J is TRBJ1-4; D is possibly TRBD1 (6 bases). Deletions cut 6 bases from V and 2 bases from J, with 10 bases between. The length of the CDR3 is 13 residues. Germline CDR1 DFQATT, CDR2 SNEGSKA (reference sequence). This CDR3 reads CSAEGGTNEKLFF. CDR3 nucleotides: TGCAGTGCCGAAGGGGGGACTAATGAAAAACTGTTTTTT.

J is TRBJ1-2 and V is TRBV5-6; D is perhaps TRBD1 (6 bases). The CDR3 extends over 15 amino acids. Trimming stripped 4 bases from V and 4 bases from J, with 17 bases between. Germline assignment: CDR1 SGHDT and CDR2 YYEEEE. CDR3 loop: CASSPLEGEGYGYTF. The CDR3 DNA sequence: TGTGCCAGCAGCCCGCTCGAGGGGGAGGGCTATGGCTACACCTTC.

In this sample, this clonotype turned up a few times. V usage is TRBV25-1 and J usage is TRBJ2-7; possibly TRBD1 or TRBD2 for D (6 bases each). Looked up from germline, CDR1 is MGHDK and CDR2 is SYGVNS. V was trimmed by 1 base and J by 7 bases, leaving 17 bases between them. This CDR3 has 15 amino acids. The CDR3 DNA reads as TGTGCCAGCAGTGAATCGCCGGGGGCTCCCGTGGAGCAGTACTTC. This sequence encodes CASSESPGAPVEQYF.

This clonotype was seen many times. A read error may produce the germline difference seen at one junction end. The gene calls are TRBV5-1 and TRBJ2-1, with no clear D. The CDR3 loop spans 12 amino acids. Per the germline V gene, CDR1 is SGHRS and CDR2 is YFSETQ. This CDR3 is CASSFSSNEQFF. CDR3 nucleotide sequence: TGCGCCAGCAGCTTTTCCTCCAATGAGCAGTTCTTC.